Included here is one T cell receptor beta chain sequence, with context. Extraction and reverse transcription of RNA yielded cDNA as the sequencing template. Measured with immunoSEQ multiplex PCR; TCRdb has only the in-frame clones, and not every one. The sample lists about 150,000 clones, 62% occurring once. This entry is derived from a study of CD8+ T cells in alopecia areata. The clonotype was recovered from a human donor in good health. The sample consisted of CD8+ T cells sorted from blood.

The CDR3 DNA follows: TGCGCCAGCAGCCAAGAAACAGGGGGGTCCTATGGCTACACCTTC. Residues: CASSQETGGSYGYTF. This chain connects TRBV4-1 to TRBJ1-2; 8 bases map to TRBD1. Germline V gene data show CDR1 as MGHRA and CDR2 as YSYEKL. This CDR3 comprises 15 residues. Losses at the gene ends were 0 bases for V and 4 bases for J; bases not matched to a gene: 4.